This T cell receptor beta chain was obtained from a study of vaccination and CD4 T cells after COVID-19. Findings and caveats of the study: The authors studied relatively few convalescent patients and analyzed no early post-infection timepoints.

About this clonotype itself: No antigen is known for it.

Cultured CD4+ T cell DNA was sequenced using the Oncomine TCR Beta short-read assay. From the PCR reads, TCRdb called clonotypes with MiXCR, one entry per CDR3 protein. This sample has fewer than 20,000 distinct CDR3 sequences, with around 45% found just once. Treatment denoted: approximately nine-day PBMC culture with coronavirus spike peptide pools or control peptides (ViraFEST assay). Sequenced material: CD4+ T cells from blood, cultured in vitro, taken before SARS-CoV-2 vaccination. The clonotype was recovered from a human donor who had recovered from COVID-19.

CDR3 bases: TGTGCCAGCAGCAGAGGGACCGGGGCCAACGTCCTGACTTTC. This gives the protein CASSRGTGANVLTF. The chain links TRBV6-2 or TRBV6-3 to TRBJ2-6; D may match TRBD1 or TRBD2 (5 bases each). Per germline, CDR1 MNHEY and CDR2 SVGEGT. The CDR3 has 14 residues. V was pared by 6 bases and J by 4 bases, with 10 bases between.